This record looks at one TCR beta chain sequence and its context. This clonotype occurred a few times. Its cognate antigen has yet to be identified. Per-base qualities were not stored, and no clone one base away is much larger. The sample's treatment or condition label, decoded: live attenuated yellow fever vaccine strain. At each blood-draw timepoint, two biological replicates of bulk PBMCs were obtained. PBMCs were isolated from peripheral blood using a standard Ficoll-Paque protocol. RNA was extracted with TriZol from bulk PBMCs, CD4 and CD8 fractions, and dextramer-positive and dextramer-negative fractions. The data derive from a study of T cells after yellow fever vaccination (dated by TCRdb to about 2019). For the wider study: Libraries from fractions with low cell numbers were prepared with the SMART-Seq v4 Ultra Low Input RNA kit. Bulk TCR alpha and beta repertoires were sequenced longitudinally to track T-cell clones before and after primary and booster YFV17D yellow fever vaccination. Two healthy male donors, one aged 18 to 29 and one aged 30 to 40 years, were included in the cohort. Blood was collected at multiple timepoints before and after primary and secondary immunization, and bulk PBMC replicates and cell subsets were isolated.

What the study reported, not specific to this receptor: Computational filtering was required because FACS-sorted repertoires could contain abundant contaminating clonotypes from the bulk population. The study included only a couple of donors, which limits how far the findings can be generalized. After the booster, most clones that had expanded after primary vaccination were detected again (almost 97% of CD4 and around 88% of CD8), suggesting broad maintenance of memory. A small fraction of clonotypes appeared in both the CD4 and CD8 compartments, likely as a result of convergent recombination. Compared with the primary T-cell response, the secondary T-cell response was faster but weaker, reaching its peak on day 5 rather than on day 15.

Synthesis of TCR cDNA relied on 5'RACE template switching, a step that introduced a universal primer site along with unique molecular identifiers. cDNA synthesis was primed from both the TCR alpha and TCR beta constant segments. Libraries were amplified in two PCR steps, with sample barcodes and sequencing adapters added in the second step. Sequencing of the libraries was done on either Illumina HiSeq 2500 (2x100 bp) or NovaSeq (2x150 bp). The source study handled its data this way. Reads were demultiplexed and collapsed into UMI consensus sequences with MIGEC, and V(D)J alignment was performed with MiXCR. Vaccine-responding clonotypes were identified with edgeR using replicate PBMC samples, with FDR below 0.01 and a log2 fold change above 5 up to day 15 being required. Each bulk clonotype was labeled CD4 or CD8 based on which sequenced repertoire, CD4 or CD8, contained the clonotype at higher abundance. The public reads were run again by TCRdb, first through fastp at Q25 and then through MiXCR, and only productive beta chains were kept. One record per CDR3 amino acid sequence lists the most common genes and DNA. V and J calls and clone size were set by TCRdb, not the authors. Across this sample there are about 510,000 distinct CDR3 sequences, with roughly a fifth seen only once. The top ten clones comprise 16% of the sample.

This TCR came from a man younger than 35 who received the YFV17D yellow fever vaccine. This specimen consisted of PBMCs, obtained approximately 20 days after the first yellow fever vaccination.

The CDR3 has the sequence CSVEEGELTDTQYF. The nucleotides read TGCAGCGTTGAAGAGGGGGAGCTGACAGATACGCAGTATTTT. This chain joins TRBV29-1 to TRBJ2-3; the D assignment is uncertain and may be TRBD1 or TRBD2, with 5 bases supporting each. The CDR3 numbers 14 residues from cysteine through phenylalanine. Left in the record is the CDR3 DNA by itself, 42 bases read in frame from the first base. V drops 0 bases and J drops 3 bases, leaving 10 bases in between. Looking up the germline V gene yields CDR1 SQVTM and CDR2 ANQGSEA.